This note documents a single TCR beta chain sequence. With V trimmed by 2 bases and J by 10 bases, 3 bases remained unmatched. This CDR3 is 12 amino acids long. Per the germline V gene, CDR1 is PRHDT and CDR2 is FYEKMQ (reference sequence). This record belongs to a study of blood T cell repertoires in COVID-19. Overall study context: The United States, Italy and Spain provided the acute and convalescent COVID-19 samples. PBMCs, B-cell-depleted T cells, or T cells were the source of the cDNA or gDNA that made up the material.

Authors' processing steps: Reference gene primer amplification gave nucleated cell count estimates. Some clones are missing from TCRdb's copy, which holds only in-frame ones; the method was immunoSEQ multiplex PCR. V, J and clone size were drawn from that table, and D and trimming were deduced from the DNA. The data hold approximately 270,000 clones, with 80% to 90% observed a single time. This receptor was taken from a woman aged 70-85 years with acute or convalescent COVID-19. The sample comprised peripheral blood. J is TRBJ1-1 and V is TRBV13; 8 bases map to TRBD1. The CDR3 DNA sequence: TGTGCCAGCAGCTTACTAGGACAGGGAGCTTTCTTT. Amino acid sequence: CASSLLGQGAFF.